This TCR beta chain emerged from a study of response to subunit inactivated influenza vaccine. Whole-study findings and limits: The authors suggested that few new T cells are recruited per seasonal influenza vaccination.

CDR3 length: 15 residues. V was clipped by 2 bases and J by 4 bases; unmatched bases: 7. Concerning this clonotype itself: Its specificity is unknown.

From the RT-PCR reads, TCRdb called clonotypes with MiXCR, one entry per CDR3 protein. The table lists hundreds of thousands of distinct CDR3 sequences, around 25% of them singletons. The starting material was CD4+ T cells sorted from PBMCs, obtained more than 4 days after vaccination. The receptor's source is a man in his fifties or sixties who received an inactivated influenza vaccine. The chain joins TRBV12-3 or TRBV12-4 to TRBJ2-5; 7 nucleotides align to TRBD1. The CDR3, as DNA: TGTGCCAGCAGTTTACTTCTTGACAGGGTAGAGACCCAGTACTTC. It codes for CASSLLLDRVETQYF.